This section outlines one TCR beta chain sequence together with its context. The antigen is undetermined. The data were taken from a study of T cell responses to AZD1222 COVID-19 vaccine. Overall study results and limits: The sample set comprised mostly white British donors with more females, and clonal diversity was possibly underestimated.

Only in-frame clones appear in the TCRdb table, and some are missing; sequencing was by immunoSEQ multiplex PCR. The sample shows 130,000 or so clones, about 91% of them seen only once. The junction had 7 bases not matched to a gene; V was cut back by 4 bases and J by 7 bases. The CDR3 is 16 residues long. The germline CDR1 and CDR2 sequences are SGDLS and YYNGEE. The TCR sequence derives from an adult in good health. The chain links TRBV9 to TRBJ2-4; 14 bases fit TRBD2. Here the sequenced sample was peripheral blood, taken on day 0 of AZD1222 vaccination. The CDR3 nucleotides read TGTGCCAGCAGCCCCCGACTAGCGGGGGGGCAGAACATTCAGTACTTC. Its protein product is CASSPRLAGGQNIQYF.